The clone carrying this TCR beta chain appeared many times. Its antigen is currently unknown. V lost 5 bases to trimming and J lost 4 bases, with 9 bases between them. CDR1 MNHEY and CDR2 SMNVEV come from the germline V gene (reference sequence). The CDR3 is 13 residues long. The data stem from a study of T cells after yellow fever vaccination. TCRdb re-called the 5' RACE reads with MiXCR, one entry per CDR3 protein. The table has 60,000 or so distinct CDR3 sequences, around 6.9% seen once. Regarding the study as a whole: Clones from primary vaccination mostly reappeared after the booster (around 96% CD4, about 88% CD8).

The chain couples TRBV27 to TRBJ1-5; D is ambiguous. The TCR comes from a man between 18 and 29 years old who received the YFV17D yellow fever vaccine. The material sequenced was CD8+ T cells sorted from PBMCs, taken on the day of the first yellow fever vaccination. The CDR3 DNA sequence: TGTGCCAGCAGTCCCTCTAAGAATCAGCCCCAGCATTTT. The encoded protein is CASSPSKNQPQHF.